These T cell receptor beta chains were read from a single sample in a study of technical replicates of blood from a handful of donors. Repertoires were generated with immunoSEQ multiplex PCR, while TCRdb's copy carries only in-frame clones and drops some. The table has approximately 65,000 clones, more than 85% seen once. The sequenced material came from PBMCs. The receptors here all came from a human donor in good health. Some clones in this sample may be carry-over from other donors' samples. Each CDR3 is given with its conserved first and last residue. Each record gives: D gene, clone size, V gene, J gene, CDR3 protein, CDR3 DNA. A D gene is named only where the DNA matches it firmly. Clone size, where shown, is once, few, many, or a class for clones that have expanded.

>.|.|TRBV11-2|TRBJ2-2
CASRTIQQTTNTGELFF
TGTGCCAGCAGGACAATTCAGCAAACAACGAACACCGGGGAGCTGTTTTTT
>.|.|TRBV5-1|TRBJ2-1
CASSLTSLVWDEQFF
TGCGCCAGCAGCTTGACTAGCCTGGTTTGGGATGAGCAGTTCTTC
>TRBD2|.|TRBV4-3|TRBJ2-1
CASSPGLAGGNSYNEQFF
TGCGCCAGCAGCCCCGGACTAGCGGGAGGCAACTCCTACAATGAGCAGTTCTTC
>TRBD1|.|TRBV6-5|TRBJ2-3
CASSSVRGRTQYF
TGTGCCAGCAGTTCAGTTAGGGGGCGTACGCAGTATTTT
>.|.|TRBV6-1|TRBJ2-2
CASRETNTGELFF
TGTGCCAGCAGAGAGACGAACACCGGGGAGCTGTTTTTT
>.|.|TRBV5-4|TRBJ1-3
CASSLAPTRAGNTIYF
TGTGCCAGCAGCTTGGCACCCACGAGGGCTGGAAACACCATATATTTT
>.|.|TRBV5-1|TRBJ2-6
CASSLGEAGANVLTF
TGCGCCAGCAGCTTGGGGGAGGCAGGGGCCAACGTCCTGACTTTC
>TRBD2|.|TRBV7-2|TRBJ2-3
CASSPGGPGDTQYF
TGTGCCAGCAGTCCGGGAGGGCCCGGGGATACGCAGTATTTT
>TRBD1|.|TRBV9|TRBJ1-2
CASSPGQGNYGYTF
TGTGCCAGCAGCCCGGGACAGGGGAACTATGGCTACACCTTC
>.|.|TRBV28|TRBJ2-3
CASSTPYGLAFTDTQYF
TGTGCCAGCTCAACCCCTTATGGGCTAGCATTCACAGATACGCAGTATTTT
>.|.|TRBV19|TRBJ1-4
CASRSGDGATNEKLFF
TGTGCCAGTCGTTCGGGGGATGGGGCAACTAATGAAAAACTGTTTTTT
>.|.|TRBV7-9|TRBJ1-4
CASSPGGWGVDEKLFF
TGTGCCAGCAGCCCCGGAGGATGGGGAGTGGATGAAAAACTGTTTTTT
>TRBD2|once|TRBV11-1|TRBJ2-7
CASAYSGRGTYEQYF
TGTGCCAGCGCTTACTCCGGGCGGGGGACCTACGAGCAGTACTTC
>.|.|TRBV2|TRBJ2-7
CASSGQAPYEQYF
TGTGCCAGCAGTGGGCAGGCTCCCTACGAGCAGTACTTC
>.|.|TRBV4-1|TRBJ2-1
CASSQPQTRNEQFF
TGCGCCAGCAGCCAACCGCAGACCAGGAATGAGCAGTTCTTC
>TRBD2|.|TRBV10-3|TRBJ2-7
CAISDGGAQDEQYF
TGTGCCATCAGTGACGGGGGGGCGCAGGACGAGCAGTACTTC
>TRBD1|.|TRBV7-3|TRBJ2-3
CASSQWTGEDTQYF
TGTGCCAGCAGCCAATGGACAGGGGAAGATACGCAGTATTTT
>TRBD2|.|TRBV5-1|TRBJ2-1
CASSSSGVYNEQFF
TGCGCCAGCAGTTCTAGCGGGGTTTACAATGAGCAGTTCTTC
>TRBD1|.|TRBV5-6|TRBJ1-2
CASSLWAGGKGGYTF
TGTGCCAGCAGCTTGTGGGCAGGGGGCAAAGGTGGCTACACCTTC
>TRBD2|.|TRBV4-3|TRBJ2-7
CASSQGVRGLAGAISYEQYF
TGCGCCAGCAGCCAAGGTGTCCGGGGACTAGCGGGGGCAATCTCCTACGAGCAGTACTTC
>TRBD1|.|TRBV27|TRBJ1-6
CASSLRGLNSPLHF
TGTGCCAGCAGTTTAAGGGGGCTTAACTCACCCCTCCACTTT
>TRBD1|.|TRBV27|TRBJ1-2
CASSLSGIGTASVF
TGTGCCAGCAGTTTATCGGGGATCGGGACAGCTAGCGTCTTC
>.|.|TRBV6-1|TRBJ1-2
CASTLGLENYGYTF
TGTGCCAGCACCCTGGGACTGGAGAACTATGGCTACACCTTC
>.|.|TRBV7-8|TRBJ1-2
CASSSFNPGLYGYTF
TGTGCCAGCAGCTCATTTAATCCTGGACTTTATGGCTACACCTTC
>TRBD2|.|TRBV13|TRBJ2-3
CASSFTSGRVADTQYF
TGTGCCAGCAGCTTTACTAGCGGGAGGGTGGCAGATACGCAGTATTTT
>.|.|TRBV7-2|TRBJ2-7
CASSLSSGAYEQYF
TGTGCCAGCAGCTTATCCAGCGGAGCCTACGAGCAGTACTTC
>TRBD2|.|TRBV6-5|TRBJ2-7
CASSLAGGNEQYF
TGTGCCAGCAGTCTAGCGGGAGGCAACGAGCAGTACTTC
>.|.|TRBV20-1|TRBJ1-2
CSGPDGGGYTF
TGCAGTGGCCCGGACGGAGGGGGCTACACCTTC